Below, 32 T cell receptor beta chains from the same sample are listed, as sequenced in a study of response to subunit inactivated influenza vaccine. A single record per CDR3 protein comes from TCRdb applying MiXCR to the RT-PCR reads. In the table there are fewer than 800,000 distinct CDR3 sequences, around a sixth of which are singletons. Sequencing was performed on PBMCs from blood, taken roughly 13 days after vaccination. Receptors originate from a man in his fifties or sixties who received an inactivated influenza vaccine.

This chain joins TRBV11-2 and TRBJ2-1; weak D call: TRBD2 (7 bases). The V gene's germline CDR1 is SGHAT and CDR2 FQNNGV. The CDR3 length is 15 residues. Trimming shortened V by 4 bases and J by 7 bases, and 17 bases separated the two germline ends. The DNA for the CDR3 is TGTGCCAGCAGCTCCCCCGGGGGGCTGGGTAATGAGCAGTTCTTC. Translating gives CASSSPGGLGNEQFF.

This chain's CDR3 is CASRPPQLGETQYF. CDR3 nucleotide sequence: TGTGCCAGCAGACCCCCACAGCTCGGGGAGACCCAGTACTTC. The chain carries TRBV28 and TRBJ2-5; D uncertain. The V end was cut by 6 bases, the J end by 5 bases, with 16 bases between. CDR1 is MDHEN, CDR2 SYDVKM, per germline. The CDR3 runs 14 residues.

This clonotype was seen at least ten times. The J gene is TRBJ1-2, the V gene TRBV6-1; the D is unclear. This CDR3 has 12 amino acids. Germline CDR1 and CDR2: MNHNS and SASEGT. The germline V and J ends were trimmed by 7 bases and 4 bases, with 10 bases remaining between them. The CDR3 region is CASTVSTYGYTF. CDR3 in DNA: TGTGCCAGCACCGTAAGCACCTATGGCTACACCTTC.

The CDR3 bases are TGTGCCAGCAGCGTAGGACGTACGGGACAAGAGACCCAGTACTTC. Translated, it gives CASSVGRTGQETQYF. This chain links TRBV9 with TRBJ2-5; D perhaps matches TRBD2 (5 bases). This CDR3 contains 15 residues. CDR1 SGDLS and CDR2 YYNGEE come from the germline V gene. V was clipped by 0 bases and J by 2 bases, with 11 bases between them.

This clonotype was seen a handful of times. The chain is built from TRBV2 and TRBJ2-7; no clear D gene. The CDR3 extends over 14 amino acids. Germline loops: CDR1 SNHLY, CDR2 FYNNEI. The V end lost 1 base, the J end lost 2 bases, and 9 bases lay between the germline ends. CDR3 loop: CASSEGTQPYEQYF. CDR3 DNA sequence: TGTGCCAGCAGTGAAGGAACACAACCCTACGAGCAGTACTTC.

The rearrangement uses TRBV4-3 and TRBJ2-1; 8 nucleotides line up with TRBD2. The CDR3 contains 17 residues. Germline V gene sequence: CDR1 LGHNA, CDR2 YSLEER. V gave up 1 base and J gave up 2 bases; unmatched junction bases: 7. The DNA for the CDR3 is TGCGCCAGCAGCCAAGCCCCAGCGGGGGCTCCCTACAATGAGCAGTTCTTC. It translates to CASSQAPAGAPYNEQFF.

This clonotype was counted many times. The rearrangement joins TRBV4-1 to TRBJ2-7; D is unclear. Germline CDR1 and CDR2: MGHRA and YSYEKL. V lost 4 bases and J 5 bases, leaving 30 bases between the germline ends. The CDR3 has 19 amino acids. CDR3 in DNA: TGCGCCAGCAGCCTATCACTGGGTACAATAACCATTGGGTCCAACGAGCAGTACTTC. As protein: CASSLSLGTITIGSNEQYF.

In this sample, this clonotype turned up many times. CDR3 nucleotides: TGTGCCAGCAGCTTAGTGCGGGGACTCTACAATGAGCAGTTCTTC. It codes for CASSLVRGLYNEQFF. The chain links TRBV7-9 to TRBJ2-1; D is perhaps TRBD2 (6 bases). The ends were cut back, 1 base at V and 3 bases at J, with 10 bases in the middle. The CDR3 is 15 residues long. The germline CDR1 and CDR2 sequences are SEHNR and FQNEAQ (reference sequence).

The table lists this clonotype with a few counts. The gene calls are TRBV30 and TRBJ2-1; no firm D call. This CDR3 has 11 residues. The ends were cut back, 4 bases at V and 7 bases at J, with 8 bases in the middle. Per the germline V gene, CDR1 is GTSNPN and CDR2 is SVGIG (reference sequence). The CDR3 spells CAWIGPNEQFF. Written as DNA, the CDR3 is TGTGCCTGGATCGGCCCTAATGAGCAGTTCTTC.

The CDR3 here is CASTSQGAAGANVLTF. The CDR3 DNA is TGTGCCAGCACGAGTCAGGGGGCAGCTGGGGCCAACGTCCTGACTTTC. V gene TRBV12-3 or TRBV12-4 combines with J gene TRBJ2-6; 8 bases agree with TRBD1. The CDR3 is made up of 16 amino acids. The V gene end was trimmed by 7 bases and the J gene end by 2 bases; junction bases not matched to a gene: 7.

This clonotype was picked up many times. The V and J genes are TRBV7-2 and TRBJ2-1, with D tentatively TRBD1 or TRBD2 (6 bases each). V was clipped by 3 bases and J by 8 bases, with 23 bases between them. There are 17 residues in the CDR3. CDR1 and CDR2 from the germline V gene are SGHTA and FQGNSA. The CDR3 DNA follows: TGTGCCAGCAGCTTCCAGGGGCTAGCGCTTAATGGCTATGAGCAGTTCTTC. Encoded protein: CASSFQGLALNGYEQFF. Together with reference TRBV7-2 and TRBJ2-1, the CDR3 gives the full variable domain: GAGVSQSPSNKVTEKGKDVELRCDPISGHTALYWYRQSLGQGLEFLIYFQGNSAPDKSGLPSDRFSAERTGGSVSTLTIQRTQQEDSAVYLCASSFQGLALNGYEQFFGPGTRLTVL.

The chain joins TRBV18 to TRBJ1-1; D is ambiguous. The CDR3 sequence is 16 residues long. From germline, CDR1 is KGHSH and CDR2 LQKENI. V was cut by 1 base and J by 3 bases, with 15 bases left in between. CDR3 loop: CASSPLYAKADTEAFF. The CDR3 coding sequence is TGTGCCAGCTCACCACTATATGCCAAGGCGGACACTGAAGCTTTCTTT.

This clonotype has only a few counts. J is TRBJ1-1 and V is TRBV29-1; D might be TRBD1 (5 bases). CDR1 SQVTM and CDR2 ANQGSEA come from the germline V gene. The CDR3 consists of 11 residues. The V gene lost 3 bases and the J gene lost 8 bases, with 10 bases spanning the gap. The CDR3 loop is CSVEENREAFF. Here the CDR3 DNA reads TGCAGCGTTGAGGAAAACAGGGAAGCTTTCTTT. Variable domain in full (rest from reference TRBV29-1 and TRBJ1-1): SAVISQKPSRDICQRGTSLTIQCQVDSQVTMMFWYRQQPGQSLTLIATANQGSEATYESGFVIDKFPISRPNLTFSTLTVSNMSPEDSSIYLCSVEENREAFFGQGTRLTVV.

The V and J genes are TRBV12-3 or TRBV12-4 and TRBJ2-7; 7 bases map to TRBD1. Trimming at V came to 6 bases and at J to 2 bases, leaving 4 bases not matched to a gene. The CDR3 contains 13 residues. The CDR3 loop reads CASRGQNTYEQYF. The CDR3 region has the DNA TGTGCCAGCAGGGGACAGAACACCTACGAGCAGTACTTC.

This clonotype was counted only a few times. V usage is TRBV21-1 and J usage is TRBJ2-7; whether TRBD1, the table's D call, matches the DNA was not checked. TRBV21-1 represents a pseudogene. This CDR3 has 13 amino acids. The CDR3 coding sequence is TGTGCCAGCGGTAGGTGGACACTCGACGAGCAGTACTTC. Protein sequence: CASGRWTLDEQYF.

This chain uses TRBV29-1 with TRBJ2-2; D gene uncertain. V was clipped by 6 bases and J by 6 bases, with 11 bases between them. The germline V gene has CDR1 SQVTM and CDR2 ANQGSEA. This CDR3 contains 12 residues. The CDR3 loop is CSVRPGAGELFF. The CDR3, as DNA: TGCAGCGTACGGCCTGGGGCCGGGGAGCTGTTTTTT.

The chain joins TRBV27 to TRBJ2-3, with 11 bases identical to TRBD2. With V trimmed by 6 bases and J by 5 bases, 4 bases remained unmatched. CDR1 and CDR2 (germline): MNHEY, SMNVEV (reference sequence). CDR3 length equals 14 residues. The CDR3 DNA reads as TGTGCCAGCAGCATTCTAGCGGGGGGAGATACGCAGTATTTT. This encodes CASSILAGGDTQYF.

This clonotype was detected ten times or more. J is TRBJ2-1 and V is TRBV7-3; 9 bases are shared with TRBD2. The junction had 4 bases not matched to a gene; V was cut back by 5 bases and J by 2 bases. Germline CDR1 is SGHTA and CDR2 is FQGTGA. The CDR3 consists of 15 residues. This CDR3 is CASSPSSGAYNEQFF. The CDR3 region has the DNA TGTGCCAGCAGCCCTTCTAGCGGGGCCTACAATGAGCAGTTCTTC.

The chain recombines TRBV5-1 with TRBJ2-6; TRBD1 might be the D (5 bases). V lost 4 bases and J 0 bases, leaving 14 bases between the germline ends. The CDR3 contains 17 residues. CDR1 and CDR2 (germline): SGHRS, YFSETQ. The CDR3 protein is CASSTQGAYSGANVLTF. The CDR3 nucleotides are TGCGCCAGCAGCACCCAAGGGGCCTACTCTGGGGCCAACGTCCTGACTTTC.

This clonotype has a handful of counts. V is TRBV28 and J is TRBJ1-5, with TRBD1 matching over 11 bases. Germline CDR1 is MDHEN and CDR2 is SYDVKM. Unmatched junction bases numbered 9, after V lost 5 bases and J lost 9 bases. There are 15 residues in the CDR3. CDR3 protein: CASSEDRGRLAPQHF. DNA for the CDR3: TGTGCCAGCAGTGAGGACAGGGGGCGCCTTGCGCCCCAGCATTTT. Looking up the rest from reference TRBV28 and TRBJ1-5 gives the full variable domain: DVKVTQSSRYLVKRTGEKVFLECVQDMDHENMFWYRQDPGLGLRLIYFSYDVKMKEKGDIPEGYSVSREKKERFSLILESASTNQTSMYLCASSEDRGRLAPQHFGDGTRLSIL.

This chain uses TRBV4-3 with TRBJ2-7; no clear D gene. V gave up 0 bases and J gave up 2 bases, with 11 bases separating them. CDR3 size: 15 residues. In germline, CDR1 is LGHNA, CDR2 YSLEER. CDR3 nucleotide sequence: TGCGCCAGCAGCCAAGACGACACACTGACCTACGAGCAGTACTTC. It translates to CASSQDDTLTYEQYF.

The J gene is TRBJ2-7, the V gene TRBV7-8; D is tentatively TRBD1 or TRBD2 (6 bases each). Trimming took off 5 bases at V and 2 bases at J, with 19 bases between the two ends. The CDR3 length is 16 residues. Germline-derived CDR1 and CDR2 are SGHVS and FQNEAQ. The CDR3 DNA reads TGTGCCAGCAGCGTTACCGGGGGCGTATTCCCCTACGAGCAGTACTTC. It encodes CASSVTGGVFPYEQYF.

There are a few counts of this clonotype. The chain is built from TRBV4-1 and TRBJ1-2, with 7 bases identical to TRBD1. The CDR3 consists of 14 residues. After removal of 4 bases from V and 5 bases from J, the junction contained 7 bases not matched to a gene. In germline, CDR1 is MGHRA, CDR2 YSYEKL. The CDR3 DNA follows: TGCGCCAGCAGCCGCGAGGGGGCTAGGTATGGCTACACCTTC. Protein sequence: CASSREGARYGYTF.

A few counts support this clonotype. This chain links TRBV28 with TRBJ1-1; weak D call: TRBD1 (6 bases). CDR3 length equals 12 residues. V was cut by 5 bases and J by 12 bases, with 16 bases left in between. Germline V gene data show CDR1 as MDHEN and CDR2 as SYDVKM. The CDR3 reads CASSPQGSGTFF. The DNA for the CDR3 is TGTGCCAGCAGTCCTCAGGGGAGTGGGACTTTCTTT.

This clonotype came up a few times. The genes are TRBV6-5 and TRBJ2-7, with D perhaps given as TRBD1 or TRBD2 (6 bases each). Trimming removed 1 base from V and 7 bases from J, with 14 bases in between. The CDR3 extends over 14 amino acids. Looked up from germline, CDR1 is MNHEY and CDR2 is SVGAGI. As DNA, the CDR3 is TGTGCCAGCAGTTACTGGAGGGGGGCGCGAGAGCAGTACTTC. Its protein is CASSYWRGAREQYF.

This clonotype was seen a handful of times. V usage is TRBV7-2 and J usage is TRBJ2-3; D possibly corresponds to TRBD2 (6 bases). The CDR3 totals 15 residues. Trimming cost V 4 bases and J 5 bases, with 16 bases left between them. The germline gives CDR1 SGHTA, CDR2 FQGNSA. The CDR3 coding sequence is TGTGCCAGCAGCTCGTACCCATTAGCGGTAGATACGCAGTATTTT. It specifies CASSSYPLAVDTQYF.

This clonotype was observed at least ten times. CDR3: CASSSTRYSYNEQFF. The DNA of the CDR3 is TGTGCCAGCAGCTCAACCCGTTACTCCTACAATGAGCAGTTCTTC. The rearrangement joins TRBV7-2 to TRBJ2-1; no clear D gene. CDR3 length: 15 residues. Trimming left V 4 bases short and J 0 bases short, with 10 bases between. Germline CDR1 reads SGHTA; CDR2 reads FQGNSA. Variable domain in full (rest from reference TRBV7-2 and TRBJ2-1): GAGVSQSPSNKVTEKGKDVELRCDPISGHTALYWYRQSLGQGLEFLIYFQGNSAPDKSGLPSDRFSAERTGGSVSTLTIQRTQQEDSAVYLCASSSTRYSYNEQFFGPGTRLTVL.

The CDR3 region is CASCSSGPNTGELFF. For the CDR3, the DNA is TGTGCCAGCTGTTCTAGCGGCCCAAACACCGGGGAGCTGTTTTTT. The chain couples TRBV3-1 to TRBJ2-2; 7 bases match TRBD2. This CDR3 spans 15 amino acids. J was trimmed by 2 bases and V by 8 bases; bases with no gene match: 8. Per germline, CDR1 LGHDT and CDR2 YNNKEL (reference sequence).

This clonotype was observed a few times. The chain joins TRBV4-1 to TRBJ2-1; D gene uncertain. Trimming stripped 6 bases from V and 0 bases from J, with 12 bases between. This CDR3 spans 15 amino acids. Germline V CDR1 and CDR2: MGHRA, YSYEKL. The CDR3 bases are TGCGCCAGCAGAACGCTTCCTAGCTCCTACAATGAGCAGTTCTTC. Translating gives CASRTLPSSYNEQFF.

The CDR3 DNA is TGTGCCAGCAGTTACTCGACAGGTTATAATTCACCCCTCCACTTT. Amino acids: CASSYSTGYNSPLHF. The J gene is TRBJ1-6, the V gene TRBV6-5, with a possible D match to TRBD1 (6 bases). Germline V CDR1 and CDR2: MNHEY, SVGAGI. V was trimmed by 0 bases and J by 4 bases, leaving 7 bases between them. CDR3 length: 15 amino acids.

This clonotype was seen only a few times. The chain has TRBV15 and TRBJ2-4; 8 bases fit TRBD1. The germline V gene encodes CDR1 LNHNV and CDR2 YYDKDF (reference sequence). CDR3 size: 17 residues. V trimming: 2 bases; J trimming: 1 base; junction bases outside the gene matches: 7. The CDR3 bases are TGTGCCACCAGCAGACACGGACAGGGTAGCGCCAAAAACATTCAGTACTTC. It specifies CATSRHGQGSAKNIQYF. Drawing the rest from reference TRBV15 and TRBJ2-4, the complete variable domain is DAMVIQNPRYQVTQFGKPVTLSCSQTLNHNVMYWYQQKSSQAPKLLFHYYDKDFNNEADTPDNFQSRRPNTSFCFLDIRSPGLGDTAMYLCATSRHGQGSAKNIQYFGAGTRLSVL.

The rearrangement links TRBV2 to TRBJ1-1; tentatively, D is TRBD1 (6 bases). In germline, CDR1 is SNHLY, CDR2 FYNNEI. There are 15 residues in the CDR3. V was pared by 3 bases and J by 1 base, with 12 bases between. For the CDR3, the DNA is TGTGCCAGCAGTGATTGGGGCAGGGGGAACACTGAAGCTTTCTTT. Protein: CASSDWGRGNTEAFF.